This TCR beta chain was recorded in a study of glioma-infiltrating T cells. Unmatched junction bases numbered 5, after V lost 7 bases and J lost 5 bases. CDR3 length equals 13 residues. In germline, CDR1 is MDHEN, CDR2 SYDVKM. Using RNA template, CDR3s of TCR alpha and beta were amplified with iRepertoire arm-PCR. MiXCR was run by TCRdb on the multiplex PCR reads, yielding one entry per CDR3 protein. The sample lists over 140,000 distinct CDR3 sequences, 39% seen once, with roughly 20% in the top ten. The chain uses TRBV28 and TRBJ1-5; 7 bases are shared with TRBD1. The receptor was isolated from a human donor with low-grade glioma or glioblastoma, undergoing nonglioma brain surgery, or in good health (not recorded which). The sample consisted of glioma tissue, nonneoplastic brain tissue, or PBMCs (not recorded which). CDR3 region: CASKPGQYQPQHF. The CDR3 DNA reads TGTGCCAGCAAACCGGGACAGTATCAGCCCCAGCATTTT.